This T cell receptor (beta chain) was identified during a study of T-cell reconstitution after alpha-beta-depleted transplantation in children (dated by TCRdb to 2016 to 2017). In the study overall: T-cell immune reconstitution after TCRalphabeta/CD19-depleted allogeneic hematopoietic cell transplantation in children was quantitatively tracked in the study by means of TCR repertoire profiling. The research as a whole found: Over the following months the frequencies of hyperexpanded clones went down, and after one year T-cell counts and TCRbeta diversity were mostly credited to newly produced T cells. The high TCRbeta diversity at day 60 in some patients was ascribed to recipient T cells and intrathymic progenitors that had survived conditioning. The apparently early alphabetaT-cell count recovery about two months after transplant was reportedly dependent on only several hundred rapidly expanded clones derived from non-depleted graft cells.

A word on this clonotype: Its antigen is still unknown. Base qualities are not provided; no much larger clone lies one nucleotide away.

The germline V gene supplies CDR1 MNHEY and CDR2 SVGAGI. Including the terminal cysteine and phenylalanine, the CDR3 comprises 15 residues. Just the 45-base CDR3 DNA is kept, in frame starting at base 1. V ends up 4 bases short and J 8 bases short, with an unmatched junction base count of 13. The library came from PCR. Sequenced using an Illumina HiSeq 2500. Molecular barcoding was employed in the preparation of TCR libraries, with unique molecular identifiers being used to normalize TCRbeta repertoire quantification. The raw public reads went through TCRdb reprocessing: fastp at Q25, MiXCR clone calling, in-frame beta chains kept. Records with the same CDR3 protein are collapsed into one entry carrying the most frequent genes and DNA. In all, the sample holds fewer than 500,000 distinct CDR3 sequences, and 43% of those were seen once. The leading ten clones occupy 25% to 30% of the sample. The treatment or condition label for this specimen denotes: allogeneic hematopoietic cell transplantation with graft depleted of TCRalphabeta T cells and CD19 B cells. The children who served as transplant recipients had been given grafts of TCRalphabeta/CD19-depleted allogeneic hematopoietic cells.

The chain uses TRBV6-5 and TRBJ1-1; TRBD1 aligns with 7 central bases. The source was PBMCs, collected before TCRalphabeta/CD19-depleted stem cell transplant. The receptor comes from a girl aged 2 to 9 with aplastic anemia, due to receive a stem cell transplant. In nucleotide form, the sequence is TGTGCCAGCAGTTCCCAATCCGCCGGGACAGAAGAAGCTTTCTTT. It specifies CASSSQSAGTEEAFF.